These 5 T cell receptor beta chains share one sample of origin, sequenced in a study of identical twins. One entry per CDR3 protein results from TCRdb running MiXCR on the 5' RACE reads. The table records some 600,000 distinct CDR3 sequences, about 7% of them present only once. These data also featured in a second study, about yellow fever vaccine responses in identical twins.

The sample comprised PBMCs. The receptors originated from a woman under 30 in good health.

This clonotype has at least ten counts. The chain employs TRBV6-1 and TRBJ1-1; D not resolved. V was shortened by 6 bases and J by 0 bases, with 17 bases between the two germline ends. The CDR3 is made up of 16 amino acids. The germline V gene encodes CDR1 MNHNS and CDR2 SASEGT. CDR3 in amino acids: CASRLSTRAMNTEAFF. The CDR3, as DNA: TGTGCCAGCAGACTATCTACACGGGCAATGAACACTGAAGCTTTCTTT.

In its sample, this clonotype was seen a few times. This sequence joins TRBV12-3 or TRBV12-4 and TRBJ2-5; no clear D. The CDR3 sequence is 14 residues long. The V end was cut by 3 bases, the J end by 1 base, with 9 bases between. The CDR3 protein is CASSFTEFQETQYF. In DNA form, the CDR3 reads TGTGCCAGCAGTTTCACAGAATTCCAAGAGACCCAGTACTTC.

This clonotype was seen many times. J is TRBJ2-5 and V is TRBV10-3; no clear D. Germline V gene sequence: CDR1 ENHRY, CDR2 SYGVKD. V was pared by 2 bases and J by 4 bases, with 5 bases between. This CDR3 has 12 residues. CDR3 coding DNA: TGTGCCATCAGTGAGCTAGGAGAGACCCAGTACTTC. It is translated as CAISELGETQYF.

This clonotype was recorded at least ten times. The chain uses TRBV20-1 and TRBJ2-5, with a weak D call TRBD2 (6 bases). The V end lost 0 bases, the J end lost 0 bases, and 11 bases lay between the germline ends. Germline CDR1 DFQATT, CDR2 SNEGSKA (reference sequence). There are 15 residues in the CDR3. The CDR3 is CSARDPTRYQETQYF. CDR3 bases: TGCAGTGCTAGAGACCCGACTAGGTACCAAGAGACCCAGTACTTC.

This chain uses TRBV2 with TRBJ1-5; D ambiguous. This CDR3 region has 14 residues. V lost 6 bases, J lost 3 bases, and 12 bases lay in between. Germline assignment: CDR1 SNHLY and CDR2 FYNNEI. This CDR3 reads CASRAGANNQPQHF. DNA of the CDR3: TGTGCCAGCAGAGCAGGTGCGAACAATCAGCCCCAGCATTTT.